The 9 T cell receptor beta chains listed next were all sequenced from one sample in a study of T cells in Graves' hyperthyroidism and ophthalmopathy. RNA transcripts were the template for amplifying TCR beta CDR3 regions. Using the HTBI primer set, a first-round RT-PCR was run on the TCR CDR3. TCRdb analysed the multiplex PCR reads with MiXCR anew, one entry per CDR3 protein. The data hold about 500,000 distinct CDR3 sequences, with 15% to 20% observed a single time. Sequencing was carried out using blood. All receptors come from a woman aged 18 to 35 with Graves' hyperthyroidism.

V and J are TRBV12-5 and TRBJ2-6; tentatively, D is TRBD2 (5 bases). The CDR3 is 14 residues long. V was pared by 5 bases and J by 0 bases, with 5 bases between. In germline, CDR1 is LGHNT, CDR2 FRNRAP. The chain's CDR3 is CASGEGSGANVLTF. As DNA, the CDR3 is TGTGCTAGTGGTGAGGGCTCTGGGGCCAACGTCCTGACTTTC.

This clonotype was counted only a few times. The rearrangement joins TRBV29-1 to TRBJ1-5; D possibly corresponds to TRBD1 (5 bases). Germline V gene sequence: CDR1 SQVTM, CDR2 ANQGSEA. The CDR3 runs 15 residues. The V end was cut by 4 bases, the J end by 2 bases, with 15 bases between. This chain's CDR3 is CSVVLVGERNQPQHF. In DNA form, the CDR3 reads TGCAGCGTTGTATTGGTGGGGGAGCGCAATCAGCCCCAGCATTTT.

CDR3 nucleotide sequence: TGTGCCAGCAGTTCGGGATGGTACAATGAGCAGTTCTTC. As protein: CASSSGWYNEQFF. The V call is TRBV6-5, the J call TRBJ2-1; maybe TRBD2 (5 bases). V was trimmed by 4 bases and J by 4 bases, leaving 8 bases between them. This CDR3 spans 13 amino acids. Germline values: CDR1 MNHEY, CDR2 SVGAGI.

This clonotype was detected many times. This may stem from a read error, because a much larger clone lies one nucleotide away. V is TRBV7-9 and J is TRBJ1-1; D remains unclear. The CDR3 is made up of 13 amino acids. V was cut by 3 bases and J by 1 base, with 6 bases left in between. Germline V gene lookup returns CDR1 SEHNR and CDR2 FQNEAQ (reference sequence). The CDR3 protein is CASSFAGNTEAFF. For the CDR3, the DNA is TGTGCCAGCAGCTTTGCGGGGAACACTGAAGCTTTCTTT.

The chain recombines TRBV12-3 or TRBV12-4 with TRBJ2-7; no clear D. The CDR3 sequence is 14 residues long. The V gene lost 6 bases and the J gene lost 2 bases, with 14 bases spanning the gap. CDR3 nucleotides: TGTGCCAGCAGCGCGTCTAAAAGGACCTACGAGCAGTACTTC. Its protein product is CASSASKRTYEQYF.

This clonotype has only a few counts. This chain links TRBV25-1 with TRBJ2-2; D might be TRBD1 (5 bases). Per the germline V gene, CDR1 is MGHDK and CDR2 is SYGVNS. Between the trimmed V and J ends, which lost 6 bases and 0 bases, there was a span of 8 bases. The CDR3 is made up of 14 amino acids. The CDR3, as DNA: TGTGCCAGCAGGACGGACACGAACACCGGGGAGCTGTTTTTT. This codes for CASRTDTNTGELFF.

This clonotype was counted only a few times. This chain links TRBV7-8 with TRBJ2-2; no clear D gene. Germline values: CDR1 SGHVS, CDR2 FQNEAQ. Trimming removed 1 base at V and 8 bases at J, with 8 bases between. The CDR3 is made up of 13 amino acids. The CDR3 reads CASSLVRPGELFF. As DNA, the CDR3 is TGTGCCAGCAGCTTAGTAAGGCCGGGGGAGCTGTTTTTT.

The CDR3: CASSWYDRRTDTQYF. The CDR3 DNA sequence: TGCGCCAGCAGCTGGTATGACAGGCGCACAGATACGCAGTATTTT. The chain employs TRBV5-1 and TRBJ2-3; D is perhaps TRBD1 (6 bases). The CDR3 has 15 residues. V was trimmed by 3 bases and J by 1 base, leaving 12 bases between them. The germline gives CDR1 SGHRS, CDR2 YFSETQ.

This clonotype was recorded a few times. The V gene is TRBV28, the J gene TRBJ1-6; 8 nucleotides match TRBD1. The CDR3 extends over 14 amino acids. Germline CDR1 is MDHEN and CDR2 is SYDVKM. V gave up 6 bases and J gave up 5 bases; unmatched junction bases: 3. For the CDR3, the DNA is TGTGCCAGCAGGCGGACAGGGCATAATTCACCCCTCCACTTT. Protein product: CASRRTGHNSPLHF. Looking up the rest from reference TRBV28 and TRBJ1-6 gives the full variable domain: DVKVTQSSRYLVKRTGEKVFLECVQDMDHENMFWYRQDPGLGLRLIYFSYDVKMKEKGDIPEGYSVSREKKERFSLILESASTNQTSMYLCASRRTGHNSPLHFGNGTRLTVT.